The entry below describes one T cell receptor (beta chain). This clonotype was seen only once. Its antigen remains undetermined. No clone much larger than this one lies a single base away; base qualities are absent. This specimen belongs to a study of blood T cells in healthy people across ages (dated by TCRdb to between 2015 and 2017). With regard to the full study: In model experiments, template switching captured roughly one uniquely barcoded TCR beta cDNA molecule for every two T cells. The study measured age-related changes in TCR beta repertoire diversity using deep sequencing normalized with unique cDNA molecular identifiers. Donors of different ages were randomly distributed across sequencing lanes to avoid experimental bias. Two additional independent replicas of 1 million unique cDNA reads from the same blood draw were analyzed for two donors (one aged 18 to 30 and one aged 80 or older). The donors were divided into four age groups: young (average around 16 years), middle-aged (approximately 39), aged (about 62) and long-lived (about 84). Study-level results and caveats: Donor CMV infection status was unknown, potentially confounding age-related changes in expanded clonotypes. Total diversity estimates from one million sequenced T cells were considered lower bounds and underestimates. Compared with the aged group, the long-lived group had more naive CD4+ T cells, fewer expanded clones and increased TCR diversity, a pattern suggesting age selection. Bulk unsorted PBMC profiling prevented conclusive comparison of naive and antigen-experienced compartments. Observed TCR beta diversity per million T cells fell roughly linearly with age, and a significant reduction was already apparent by age roughly 40. The percentage of naive T cells measured by flow cytometry correlated strongly with observed TCR beta diversity.

V is trimmed back by 4 bases and J by 10 bases, and the junction contains 10 bases that no gene match accounts for. CDR1 is given as SGHRS and CDR2 as YFSETQ, both from the germline V gene. From its cysteine to its phenylalanine, the CDR3 spans 14 amino acids. The sequence is cut down to CDR3 DNA, 42 bases in frame from base 1. Library prep was done by 5' RACE. Sequencer: Illumina HiSeq 2500. A second PCR of roughly 7 to 11 cycles was performed with a sample-barcoded 5' primer and a J-beta primer mix. A template-switch 5' adaptor carrying 12 random nucleotides introduced a unique molecular identifier onto each TCR beta cDNA molecule. Each sample yielded at least 2.5 million CDR3-containing paired-end reads. All of the RNA was converted into first-strand cDNA using the Mint cDNA synthesis kit, with a TRBC-specific oligonucleotide serving as the primer. Following uracil-DNA glycosylase treatment, all cDNA underwent a first 18-cycle PCR with the universal primers M1SS and BC2_uni_R. The original methods were these. For normalization, 1 million high-quality reads, each with a distinct molecular identifier, were randomly selected from each sample. Reads with shared molecular identifiers were discarded instead of being binned into consensus sequences. MiTCR, with a Q25 quality threshold and the strictest error-elimination algorithm, was used for CDR3 identification, clonotype clustering and error correction. A nonparametric unseen species model with Euler transformation was used to estimate lower-bound total TCR beta diversity. TCRdb reran the public reads through fastp at Q25 and MiXCR, keeping productive beta chains. Rows with one shared CDR3 protein collapse into an entry with the most common genes and DNA. The V and J calls shown here were made by TCRdb, not taken from the authors' results. For this sample there are about 970,000 distinct CDR3 sequences; around 54% appear just once. Together, the top ten hold about a fifth of the sample.

Systemically healthy Caucasian individuals from Russia, 39 in total and aged roughly 6 to 100 years, were included as donors. Roughly 10 milliliters of peripheral blood were drawn from each donor into EDTA-treated Vacutainer tubes. PBMCs were isolated by Ficoll-Paque density-gradient centrifugation, with at least 6.5 million obtained per sample. Total RNA, at least 6 micrograms per sample, was extracted from PBMCs with Trizol reagent. For every donor, flow cytometry on a PBMC aliquot measured the percentage of naive CD45RAhigh/CD27high T cells. The sequence was obtained from a woman aged 55-69 years in good health. Recombination connected TRBV5-1 to TRBJ2-1, with 8 bases matching TRBD1. Sequencing used blood. The nucleotides read TGCGCCAGCAGCCCCGGGACAGGATTTGGGGAGCAGTTCTTC. This gives the protein CASSPGTGFGEQFF. Reference TRBV5-1 and TRBJ2-1 proteins supply the regions before and after the CDR3; the full variable domain is: KAGVTQTPRYLIKTRGQQVTLSCSPISGHRSVSWYQQTPGQGLQFLFEYFSETQRNKGNFPGRFSGRQFSNSRSEMNVSTLELGDSALYLCASSPGTGFGEQFFGPGTRLTVL.